This TCR beta chain was sequenced during a study of shared clonotypes between healthy human individuals. Germline loops: CDR1 SEHNR, CDR2 FQNEAQ (reference sequence). V was pared by 3 bases and J by 8 bases, with 12 bases between. The CDR3 has 13 amino acids. The method was immunoSEQ multiplex PCR; TCRdb's version includes in-frame clones alone and lacks a portion of them. The sample has 2.3 million or so clones; roughly 93% are singletons. The rearrangement links TRBV7-9 to TRBJ2-3, with D perhaps matching TRBD1 (6 bases). Sequencing used naive CD4+ T cells from PBMCs. Subset given: CD45RA+ positively selected. This clonotype originated in a man aged 18 to 30 in good health. Some clones in this sample may be carry-over from other donors' samples. CDR3 coding DNA: TGTGCCAGCAGCTTCCCAGGGGCCGTTACGCAGTATTTT. Protein sequence: CASSFPGAVTQYF.